This TCR beta chain was observed in a study of blood T cell repertoires in COVID-19. Study details: The United States, Italy and Spain supplied acute and convalescent COVID-19 samples.

In the source study's methods: Scientists estimated how many nucleated cells there were by amplifying reference gene primers. Sequenced by immunoSEQ multiplex PCR; TCRdb stores in-frame clones only, minus some. The D gene and trimming were derived from the DNA, and the V and J assignments and clone size from that table. The sample consists of under 200,000 clones, roughly 80% of them appearing once. The germline V gene encodes CDR1 SGHAT and CDR2 FQNNGV. The CDR3 length is 17 residues. V lost 1 base and J 1 base, leaving 15 bases between the germline ends. In terms of age and location, participants ranged from about 18 to 100 years and lived in under 30 US areas.

This rearrangement joins TRBV11-2 to TRBJ2-3; D is uncertain. The receptor was derived from a man aged 45-65 years who had recovered from COVID-19. Sequences were obtained from PBMCs or T cells enriched from blood (not recorded which). The CDR3 bases are TGTGCCAGCAGCTTAGGAGGCTTTTCGAGCGGCACAGATACGCAGTATTTT. It codes for CASSLGGFSSGTDTQYF.